This T cell receptor beta chain was retrieved from a study of blood T cells in healthy people across ages. Points from the study as a whole: PBMC samples, being unsorted, prevented any conclusive comparison of naive and antigen-experienced cells. Estimates drawn from one million T cells were deemed to understate diversity.

V was clipped by 6 bases and J by 3 bases, with 17 bases between them. The CDR3 covers 15 residues. Alongside a J-beta primer mix, a sample-barcoded 5' primer served in a second PCR lasting roughly 6 to 11 cycles. A 12-random-nucleotide template-switch adaptor tagged each cDNA molecule. One entry per CDR3 protein results from TCRdb running MiXCR on the 5' RACE reads. The table lists 700,000 to 850,000 distinct CDR3 sequences, about 34% of them singletons. To note about this clonotype: Its specificity is unknown.

RNA extraction gave at least 5.5 micrograms of total RNA per sample. Sequenced input: blood. This sequence joins TRBV12-3 or TRBV12-4 and TRBJ1-1, with D tentatively TRBD1 (5 bases). This TCR was sampled from a man younger than 30 in good health. CDR3 amino acids: CASSLNEGLDTEAFF. CDR3 bases: TGTGCCAGCAGCCTAAATGAGGGGCTGGACACTGAAGCTTTCTTT.